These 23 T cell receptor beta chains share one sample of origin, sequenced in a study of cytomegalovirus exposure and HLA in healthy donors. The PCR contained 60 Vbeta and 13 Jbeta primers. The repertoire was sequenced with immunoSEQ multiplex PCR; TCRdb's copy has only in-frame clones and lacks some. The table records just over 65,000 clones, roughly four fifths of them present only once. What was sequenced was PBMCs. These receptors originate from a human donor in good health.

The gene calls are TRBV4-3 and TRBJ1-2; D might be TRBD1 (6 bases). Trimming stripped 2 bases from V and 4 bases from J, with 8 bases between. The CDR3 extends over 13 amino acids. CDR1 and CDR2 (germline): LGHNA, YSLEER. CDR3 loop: CASSQTDSYGYTF. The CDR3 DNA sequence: TGCGCCAGCAGCCAAACGGACAGCTATGGCTACACCTTC.

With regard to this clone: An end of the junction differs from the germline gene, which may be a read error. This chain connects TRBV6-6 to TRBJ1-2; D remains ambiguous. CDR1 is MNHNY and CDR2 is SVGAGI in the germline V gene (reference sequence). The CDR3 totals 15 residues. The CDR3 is CASSYSMGGNYGYPF. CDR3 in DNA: TGTGCCAGCAGTTACTCGATGGGAGGTAACTATGGCTACCCCTTC.

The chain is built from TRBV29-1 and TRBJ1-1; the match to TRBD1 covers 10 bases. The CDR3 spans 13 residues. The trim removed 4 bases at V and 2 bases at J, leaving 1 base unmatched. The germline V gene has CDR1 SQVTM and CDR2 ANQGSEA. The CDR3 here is CSVATGGNTEAFF. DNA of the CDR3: TGCAGCGTTGCGACAGGGGGCAACACTGAAGCTTTCTTT.

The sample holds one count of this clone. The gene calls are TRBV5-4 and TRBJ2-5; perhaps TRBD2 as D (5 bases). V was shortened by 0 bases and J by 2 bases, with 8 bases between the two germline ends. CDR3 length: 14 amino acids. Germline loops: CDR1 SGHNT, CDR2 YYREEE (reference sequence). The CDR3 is CASSLGLQQETQYF. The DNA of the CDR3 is TGTGCCAGCAGCTTGGGACTACAACAAGAGACCCAGTACTTC.

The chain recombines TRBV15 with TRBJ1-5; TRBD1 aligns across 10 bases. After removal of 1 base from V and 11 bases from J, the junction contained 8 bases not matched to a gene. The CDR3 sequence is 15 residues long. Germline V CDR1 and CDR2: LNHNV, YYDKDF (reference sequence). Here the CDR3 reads CATSRGTGGAGAQHF. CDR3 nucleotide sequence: TGTGCCACCAGCAGAGGGACAGGGGGGGCCGGGGCCCAGCATTTT. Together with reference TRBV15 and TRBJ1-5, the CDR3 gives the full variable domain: DAMVIQNPRYQVTQFGKPVTLSCSQTLNHNVMYWYQQKSSQAPKLLFHYYDKDFNNEADTPDNFQSRRPNTSFCFLDIRSPGLGDTAMYLCATSRGTGGAGAQHFGDGTRLSIL.

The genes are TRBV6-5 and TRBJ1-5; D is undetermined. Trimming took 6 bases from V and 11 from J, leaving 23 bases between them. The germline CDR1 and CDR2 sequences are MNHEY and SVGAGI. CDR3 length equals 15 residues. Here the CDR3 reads CASSRARGSNTAQHF. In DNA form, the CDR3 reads TGTGCCAGCAGCCGCGCCCGGGGATCAAACACTGCCCAGCATTTT.

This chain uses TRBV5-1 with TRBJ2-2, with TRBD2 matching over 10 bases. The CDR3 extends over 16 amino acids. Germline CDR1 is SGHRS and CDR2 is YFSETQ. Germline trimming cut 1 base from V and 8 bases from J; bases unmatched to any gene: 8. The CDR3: CASSLFSSGGPGELFF. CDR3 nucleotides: TGCGCCAGCAGCTTGTTTTCTAGCGGGGGACCTGGGGAGCTGTTTTTT. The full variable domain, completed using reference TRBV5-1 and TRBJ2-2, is KAGVTQTPRYLIKTRGQQVTLSCSPISGHRSVSWYQQTPGQGLQFLFEYFSETQRNKGNFPGRFSGRQFSNSRSEMNVSTLELGDSALYLCASSLFSSGGPGELFFGEGSRLTVL.

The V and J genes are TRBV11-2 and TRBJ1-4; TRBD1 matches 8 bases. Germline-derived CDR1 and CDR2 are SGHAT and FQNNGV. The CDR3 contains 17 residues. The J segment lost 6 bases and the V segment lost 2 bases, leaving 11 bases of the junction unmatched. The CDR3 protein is CASSLLQQGEFDEKLFF. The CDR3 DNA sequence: TGTGCCAGCAGCTTACTACAACAGGGGGAATTTGATGAAAAACTGTTTTTT.

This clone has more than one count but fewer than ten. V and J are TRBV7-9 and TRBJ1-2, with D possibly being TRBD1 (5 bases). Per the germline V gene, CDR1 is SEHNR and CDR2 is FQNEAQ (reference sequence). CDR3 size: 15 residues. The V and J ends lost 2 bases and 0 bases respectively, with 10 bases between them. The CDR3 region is CASSLIAGPNYGYTF. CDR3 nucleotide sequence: TGTGCCAGCAGCTTAATCGCAGGGCCTAACTATGGCTACACCTTC.

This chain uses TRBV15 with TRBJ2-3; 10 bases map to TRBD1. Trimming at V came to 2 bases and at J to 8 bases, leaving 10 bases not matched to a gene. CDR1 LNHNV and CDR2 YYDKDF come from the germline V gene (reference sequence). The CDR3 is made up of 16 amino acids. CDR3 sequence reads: CATSRNPGTGEGTQYF. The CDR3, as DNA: TGTGCCACCAGCAGAAATCCCGGGACAGGGGAGGGTACGCAGTATTTT.

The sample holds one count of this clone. In DNA form, the CDR3 reads TGTGCCAGCACTCAGAGAGGGACAGGGATTACCGGGGAGCTGTTTTTT. Its translation: CASTQRGTGITGELFF. This sequence joins TRBV7-9 and TRBJ2-2, with 9 bases identical to TRBD1. Germline lookup yields CDR1 SEHNR and CDR2 FQNEAQ (reference sequence). V was pared by 7 bases and J by 5 bases, with 11 bases of the junction left unmatched. This CDR3 is built from 16 residues.

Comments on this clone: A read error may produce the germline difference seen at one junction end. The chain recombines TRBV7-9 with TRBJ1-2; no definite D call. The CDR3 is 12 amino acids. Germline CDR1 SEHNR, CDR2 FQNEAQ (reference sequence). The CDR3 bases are TGTTCCAGCAGCTTGGAGTTCTATGGCTACACCTTC. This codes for CSSSLEFYGYTF.

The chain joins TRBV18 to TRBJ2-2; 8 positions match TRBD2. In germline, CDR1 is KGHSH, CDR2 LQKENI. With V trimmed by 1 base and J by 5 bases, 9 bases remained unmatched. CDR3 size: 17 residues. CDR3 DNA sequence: TGTGCCAGCTCACCACGTCCGGCGGGGGGAGGAACCGGGGAGCTGTTTTTT. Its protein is CASSPRPAGGGTGELFF.

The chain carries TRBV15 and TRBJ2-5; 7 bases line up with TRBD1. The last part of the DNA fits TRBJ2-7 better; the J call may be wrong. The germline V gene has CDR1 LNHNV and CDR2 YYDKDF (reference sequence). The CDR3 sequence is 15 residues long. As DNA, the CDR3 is TGTGCCACCAGCCAAGTGACAGGGCTATCCTACGAGCAGTACTTC. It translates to CATSQVTGLSYEQYF.

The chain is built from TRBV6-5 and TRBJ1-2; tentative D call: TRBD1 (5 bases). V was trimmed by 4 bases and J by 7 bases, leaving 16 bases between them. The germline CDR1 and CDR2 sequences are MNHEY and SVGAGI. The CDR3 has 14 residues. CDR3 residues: CASSFGPSRGGYTF. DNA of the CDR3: TGTGCCAGCAGTTTCGGGCCTTCAAGGGGTGGCTACACCTTC.

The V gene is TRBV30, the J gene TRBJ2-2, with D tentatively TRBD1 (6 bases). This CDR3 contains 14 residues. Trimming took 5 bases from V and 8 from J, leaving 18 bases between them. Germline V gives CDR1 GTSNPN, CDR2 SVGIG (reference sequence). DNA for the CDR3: TGTGCCTGGGAGTCACAGGGATTACCGGGGGAGCTGTTTTTT. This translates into CAWESQGLPGELFF.

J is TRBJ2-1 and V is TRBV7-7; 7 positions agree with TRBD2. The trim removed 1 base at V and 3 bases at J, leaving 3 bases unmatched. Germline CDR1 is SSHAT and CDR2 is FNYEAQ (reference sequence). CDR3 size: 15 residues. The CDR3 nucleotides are TGTGCCAGCAGCTTAGAACGGGGGGTCTACAATGAGCAGTTCTTC. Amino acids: CASSLERGVYNEQFF. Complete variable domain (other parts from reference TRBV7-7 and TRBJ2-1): GAGVSQSPRYKVTKRGQDVTLRCDPISSHATLYWYQQALGQGPEFLTYFNYEAQPDKSGLPSDRFSAERPEGSISTLTIQRTEQRDSAMYRCASSLERGVYNEQFFGPGTRLTVL.

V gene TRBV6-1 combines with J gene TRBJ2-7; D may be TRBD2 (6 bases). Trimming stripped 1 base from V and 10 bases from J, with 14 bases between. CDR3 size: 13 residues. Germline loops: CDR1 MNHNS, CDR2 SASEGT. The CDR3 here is CASSEDRTTTQYF. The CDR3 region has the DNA TGTGCCAGCAGTGAAGACCGGACTACGACACAGTACTTC.

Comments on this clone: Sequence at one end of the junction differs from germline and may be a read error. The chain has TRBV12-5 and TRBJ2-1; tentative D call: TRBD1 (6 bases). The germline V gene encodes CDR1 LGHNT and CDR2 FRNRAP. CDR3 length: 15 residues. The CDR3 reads CASGLVLTGPSEKFF. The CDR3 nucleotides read TGTGCTAGTGGTTTGGTCTTGACAGGTCCCTCTGAGAAGTTCTTC. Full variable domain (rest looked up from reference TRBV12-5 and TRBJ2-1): DARVTQTPRHKVTEMGQEVTMRCQPILGHNTVFWYRQTMMQGLELLAYFRNRAPLDDSGMPKDRFSAEMPDATLATLKIQPSEPRDSAVYFCASGLVLTGPSEKFFGPGTRLTVL.

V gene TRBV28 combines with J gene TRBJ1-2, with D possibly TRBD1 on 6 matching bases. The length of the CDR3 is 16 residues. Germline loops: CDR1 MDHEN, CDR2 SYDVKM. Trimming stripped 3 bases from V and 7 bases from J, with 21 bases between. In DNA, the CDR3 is TGTGCCAGCAGTTTTTGGGGTGGGGGCTCGTTTAGTGGCTACACCTTC. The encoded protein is CASSFWGGGSFSGYTF.

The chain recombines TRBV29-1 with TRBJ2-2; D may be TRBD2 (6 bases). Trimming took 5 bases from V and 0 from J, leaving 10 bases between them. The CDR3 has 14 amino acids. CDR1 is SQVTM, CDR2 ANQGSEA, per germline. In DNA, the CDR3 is TGCAGCGTTCCCGCGGGAACGAACACCGGGGAGCTGTTTTTT. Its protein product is CSVPAGTNTGELFF.

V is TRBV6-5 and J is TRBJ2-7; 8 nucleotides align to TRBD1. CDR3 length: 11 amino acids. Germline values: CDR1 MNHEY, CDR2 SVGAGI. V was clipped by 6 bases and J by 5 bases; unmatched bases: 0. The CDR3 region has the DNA TGTGCCAGCAGGGACAGGGACGAGCAGTACTTC. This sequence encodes CASRDRDEQYF.

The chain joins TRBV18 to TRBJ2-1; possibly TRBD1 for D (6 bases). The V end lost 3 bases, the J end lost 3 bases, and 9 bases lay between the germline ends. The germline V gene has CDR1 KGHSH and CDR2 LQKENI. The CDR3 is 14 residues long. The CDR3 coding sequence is TGTGCCAGCTCACCCCAGGGGAACTACAATGAGCAGTTCTTC. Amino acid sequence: CASSPQGNYNEQFF.